The next 26 T cell receptor beta chains were all read from a single sample in a study of blood T cell repertoires in COVID-19. The table came from immunoSEQ multiplex PCR; TCRdb's copy has only in-frame clones and leaves some out. Here the sample spans about 330,000 clones, 89% being singletons. Material: peripheral blood. The origin of the receptors is a man aged 18 to 30 who had recovered from COVID-19.

The rearrangement uses TRBV9 and TRBJ2-3; TRBD1 matches at 7 bases. Germline V CDR1 and CDR2: SGDLS, YYNGEE. V gave up 4 bases and J gave up 0 bases; unmatched junction bases: 5. CDR3 length equals 15 residues. CDR3 loop: CASSPGTASTDTQYF. The CDR3 DNA is TGTGCCAGCAGCCCCGGGACAGCTAGCACAGATACGCAGTATTTT.

The chain combines TRBV6-2 or TRBV6-3 with TRBJ2-6; no clear D gene. This CDR3 is built from 16 residues. Germline values: CDR1 MNHEY, CDR2 SVGEGT. The V gene lost 2 bases and the J gene lost 2 bases, with 10 bases spanning the gap. The CDR3 DNA follows: TGTGCCAGCAGTTACCCGCACAGTGCTGGGGCCAACGTCCTGACTTTC. Translation: CASSYPHSAGANVLTF.

This rearrangement joins TRBV12-5 to TRBJ2-2; the D is unclear. V lost 1 base to trimming and J lost 3 bases, with 12 bases between them. Germline CDR1 LGHNT, CDR2 FRNRAP. The CDR3 is 16 amino acids. The CDR3 DNA is TGTGCTAGTGGTTTGGGAGAAAGCCTACACACCGGGGAGCTGTTTTTT. Translated, it gives CASGLGESLHTGELFF.

The CDR3: CASSNDRRETGCSPLHF. The CDR3 DNA follows: TGTGCCAGCAGTAATGACCGCCGGGAGACAGGGTGCTCACCCCTCCACTTT. The V gene is TRBV7-9, the J gene TRBJ1-6, with 7 positions matching TRBD1. V dropped 6 bases and J dropped 10; count of bases not matched to a gene: 18. Germline V gene sequence: CDR1 SEHNR, CDR2 FQNEAQ (reference sequence). The CDR3 runs 17 residues. Complete variable domain (other parts from reference TRBV7-9 and TRBJ1-6): DTGVSQNPRHKITKRGQNVTFRCDPISEHNRLYWYRQTLGQGPEFLTYFQNEAQLEKSRLLSDRFSAERPKGSFSTLEIQRTEQGDSAMYLCASSNDRRETGCSPLHFGNGTRLTVT.

This CDR3 reads CASSEEGAWETQYF. The CDR3 DNA reads TGCGCCAGCAGCGAGGAGGGGGCTTGGGAGACCCAGTACTTC. The chain links TRBV5-1 to TRBJ2-5; D possibly corresponds to TRBD1 (7 bases). Trimming removed 4 bases from V and 5 bases from J, with 15 bases in between. Germline CDR1 is SGHRS and CDR2 is YFSETQ. The CDR3 length is 14 residues.

The chain links TRBV11-2 to TRBJ1-3; 11 bases line up with TRBD1. The CDR3 is 15 amino acids. Trimming took 5 bases from V and 4 from J; bases not matched to a gene: 4. CDR1 is SGHAT, CDR2 FQNNGV, per germline. CDR3 nucleotide sequence: TGTGCCAGCAGCCGGGGACAGGGGGTCGGAAACACCATATATTTT. Protein product: CASSRGQGVGNTIYF.

The chain is built from TRBV29-1 and TRBJ2-1; 11 bases agree with TRBD1. In germline, CDR1 is SQVTM, CDR2 ANQGSEA. V lost 3 bases to trimming and J lost 4 bases; unmatched junction nucleotides: 11. This CDR3 has 17 amino acids. CDR3 in amino acids: CSVDQDRGPNPYNEQFF. The DNA for the CDR3 is TGCAGCGTTGATCAGGACAGGGGGCCTAACCCATACAATGAGCAGTTCTTC.

The chain employs TRBV6-6 and TRBJ1-1, with TRBD1 matching 7 bases. The CDR3 consists of 15 residues. V shed 4 bases, J shed 3 bases, and the junction held 8 bases outside the gene matches. Germline CDR1 MNHNY, CDR2 SVGAGI (reference sequence). The CDR3 region has the DNA TGTGCCAGCAGTTGGGGACAGCTGCGGGACACTGAAGCTTTCTTT. Its translation: CASSWGQLRDTEAFF.

Note on this clone: At the DNA level, this CDR3 is encoded by other sequences in the same sample as well. V gene TRBV5-6 combines with J gene TRBJ2-7; 8 nucleotides agree with TRBD1. The length of the CDR3 is 13 residues. CDR1 and CDR2 (germline): SGHDT, YYEEEE. The V gene end was trimmed by 0 bases and the J gene end by 4 bases; junction bases not matched to a gene: 0. CDR3 residues: CASSLDRGYEQYF. Here the CDR3 DNA reads TGTGCCAGCAGCTTGGACAGGGGGTACGAGCAGTACTTC.

The rearrangement joins TRBV5-1 to TRBJ2-7, with D possibly TRBD2 on 5 matching bases. Per the germline V gene, CDR1 is SGHRS and CDR2 is YFSETQ. The CDR3 has 13 amino acids. V shed 3 bases and J shed 3 bases, with 10 bases lying between them. CDR3: CASSSGLGYEQYF. The CDR3 DNA follows: TGCGCCAGCAGCTCAGGACTGGGCTACGAGCAGTACTTC.

V usage is TRBV5-4 and J usage is TRBJ2-1; TRBD2 matches 9 bases. This CDR3 contains 15 residues. Germline values: CDR1 SGHNT, CDR2 YYREEE (reference sequence). Unmatched junction bases numbered 1, after V lost 0 bases and J lost 3 bases. CDR3 protein: CASSLGSGSYNEQFF. The CDR3 DNA is TGTGCCAGCAGCTTGGGTAGCGGGAGCTACAATGAGCAGTTCTTC.

The chain combines TRBV7-8 with TRBJ1-4, with D maybe TRBD1 (5 bases). V was clipped by 1 base and J by 8 bases, with 17 bases between them. Per germline, CDR1 SGHVS and CDR2 FQNEAQ. The length of the CDR3 is 16 residues. The CDR3: CASSLGSGGVGEKLFF. Here the CDR3 DNA reads TGTGCCAGCAGCTTAGGGTCCGGAGGGGTGGGGGAAAAACTGTTTTTT. Drawing the rest from reference TRBV7-8 and TRBJ1-4, the complete variable domain is GAGVSQSPRYKVAKRGQDVALRCDPISGHVSLFWYQQALGQGPEFLTYFQNEAQLDKSGLPSDRFFAERPEGSVSTLKIQRTQQEDSAVYLCASSLGSGGVGEKLFFGSGTQLSVL.

The J gene is TRBJ1-6, the V gene TRBV7-3, with D tentatively TRBD1 (5 bases). Per germline, CDR1 SGHTA and CDR2 FQGTGA. V gave up 4 bases and J gave up 14 bases, with 12 bases separating them. This CDR3 has 12 amino acids. CDR3 DNA: TGTGCCAGCAGCTCCCCCGGGGGGACCCTCCACTTT. This codes for CASSSPGGTLHF.

This clone is a singleton in its sample. The chain links TRBV19 to TRBJ2-1, with D unclear. Looked up from germline, CDR1 is LNHDA and CDR2 is SQIVND (reference sequence). The CDR3 consists of 13 residues. The germline V and J ends were trimmed by 3 bases and 4 bases, with 7 bases remaining between them. The CDR3 coding sequence is TGTGCCAGTAGTATTTACTTGTACAATGAGCAGTTCTTC. Residues: CASSIYLYNEQFF.

The genes are TRBV5-1 and TRBJ1-2, with D uncertain. CDR3 length: 16 residues. Trimming removed 2 bases at V and 0 bases at J, with 14 bases between. Germline assignment: CDR1 SGHRS and CDR2 YFSETQ. The CDR3 is CASSFGLAGPNYGYTF. The CDR3 DNA reads as TGCGCCAGCAGCTTCGGTTTGGCAGGTCCTAACTATGGCTACACCTTC.

The chain employs TRBV6-5 and TRBJ2-3, with 9 bases aligning to TRBD2. The trim removed 6 bases at V and 0 bases at J, leaving 4 bases unmatched. The CDR3 is 15 amino acids. Germline V gene sequence: CDR1 MNHEY, CDR2 SVGAGI. For the CDR3, the DNA is TGTGCCAGCAGATTAGCGGGGGCTAGCACAGATACGCAGTATTTT. Its translation is CASRLAGASTDTQYF.

The V call is TRBV5-1, the J call TRBJ2-2; maybe TRBD1 (6 bases). The CDR3 consists of 15 residues. CDR1 and CDR2 from the germline V gene are SGHRS and YFSETQ. With 4 bases removed from V and 3 bases from J, the gap between germline ends came to 13 bases. The DNA for the CDR3 is TGCGCCAGCAGCCTGGGAGAGGGGGACACCGGGGAGCTGTTTTTT. Translated: CASSLGEGDTGELFF.

The rearrangement links TRBV10-1 to TRBJ2-3; D remains unclear. V dropped 3 bases and J dropped 2 bases, with 9 bases sitting between them. This CDR3 has 14 residues. The germline V gene encodes CDR1 WNHNN and CDR2 SYGVQD (reference sequence). CDR3: CASSDLQSTDTQYF. The DNA for the CDR3 is TGCGCCAGCAGTGACCTTCAGTCCACAGATACGCAGTATTTT.

V and J are TRBV7-2 and TRBJ2-3; TRBD1 aligns across 11 bases. Unmatched junction bases numbered 6, after V lost 5 bases and J lost 5 bases. The germline gives CDR1 SGHTA, CDR2 FQGNSA. The CDR3 covers 15 residues. The CDR3 loop reads CASSVFGTGGDTQYF. The CDR3 nucleotides are TGTGCCAGCAGCGTCTTCGGGACAGGGGGAGATACGCAGTATTTT.

This clone was seen just once. V usage is TRBV10-3 and J usage is TRBJ2-2; 9 nucleotides line up with TRBD2. Germline V gene lookup returns CDR1 ENHRY and CDR2 SYGVKD. CDR3 length equals 17 residues. With V trimmed by 5 bases and J by 1 base, 8 bases remained unmatched. This chain's CDR3 is CAISPQGSGGNTGELFF. The CDR3 DNA is TGTGCCATCAGTCCCCAGGGTAGCGGGGGGAACACCGGGGAGCTGTTTTTT.

The gene calls are TRBV7-2 and TRBJ2-3; D may be TRBD2 (6 bases). Germline CDR1 reads SGHTA; CDR2 reads FQGNSA. Trimming pared 2 bases from V and 6 bases from J, leaving 9 bases between. CDR3 size: 13 residues. CDR3 sequence: CASSLIRGDTQYF. CDR3 nucleotide sequence: TGTGCCAGCAGCTTAATTCGGGGGGATACGCAGTATTTT.

The chain is built from TRBV3-1 (or the pseudogene TRBV3-2) and TRBJ2-3, with 9 nucleotides matching TRBD1. Germline V gives CDR1 LGHDT, CDR2 YNNKEL (reference sequence). Trimming at V came to 4 bases and at J to 3 bases, leaving 8 bases not matched to a gene. This CDR3 spans 16 amino acids. The CDR3 region is CASSLRTGGATDTQYF. CDR3 coding DNA: TGTGCCAGCAGCCTGAGAACAGGGGGCGCGACAGATACGCAGTATTTT.

The J gene is TRBJ2-7, the V gene TRBV4-1, with D possibly TRBD1 on 6 matching bases. Per the germline V gene, CDR1 is MGHRA and CDR2 is YSYEKL. V lost 1 base, J lost 4 bases, and 14 bases lay in between. CDR3 length: 15 amino acids. CDR3 bases: TGCGCCAGCAGCCAAGCTGTACAGGGATATTACGAGCAGTACTTC. Residues: CASSQAVQGYYEQYF.

V is TRBV7-3 and J is TRBJ2-1; perhaps TRBD1 as D (5 bases). The CDR3 has 13 amino acids. Deletions cut 2 bases from V and 11 bases from J, with 13 bases between. From germline, CDR1 is SGHTA and CDR2 FQGTGA. CDR3: CASSLLGEGQQFF. The DNA for the CDR3 is TGTGCCAGCAGCTTACTAGGGGAAGGCCAGCAGTTCTTC.

The rearrangement uses TRBV29-1 and TRBJ2-2; TRBD1 matches 8 bases. V lost 0 bases, J lost 3 bases, and 6 bases stayed unmatched. The CDR3 runs 16 residues. CDR1 SQVTM and CDR2 ANQGSEA come from the germline V gene. In nucleotides, the CDR3 is TGCAGCGTTGAAGATCTTCAGGGGGCGGACACCGGGGAGCTGTTTTTT. Translation: CSVEDLQGADTGELFF.

The V gene is TRBV9, the J gene TRBJ1-2; no clear D gene. From germline, CDR1 is SGDLS and CDR2 YYNGEE. V was trimmed by 0 bases and J by 8 bases, leaving 8 bases between them. There are 12 residues in the CDR3. CDR3 nucleotide sequence: TGTGCCAGCAGCGTAGGGGCTTCAGGCTACACCTTC. It specifies CASSVGASGYTF.